A single sample is the source of the 14 T cell receptor beta chains below, sequenced in a study of OX40 agonist ivuxolimab in advanced cancers. The library came from the immunoSEQ multiplex PCR assay. TCRdb provides this immuneACCESS table in a form limited to in-frame rearrangements. Some clones are lacking; in checked studies, under half of them reflect an unresolved V gene, and why the rest are absent is not known. The sample records some 31,000 clones, 80% to 90% of which are singletons. In total, the top ten clones hold about 25% of the sample. The specimen was CD4+ or CD8+ T cells sorted from blood, collected in a trial of the OX40 agonist ivuxolimab. These TCRs come from an adult with an advanced solid tumor such as melanoma, head and neck, liver or kidney cancer.

The CDR3 region is CASSLYRAYSGANVLTF. CDR3 sequence (DNA): TGTGCCAGCAGTTTATACAGGGCCTACTCTGGGGCCAACGTCCTGACTTTC. The chain links TRBV27 to TRBJ2-6; possible D gene TRBD1, 6 bases. V was trimmed by 1 base and J by 0 bases, leaving 10 bases between them. Germline CDR1 MNHEY, CDR2 SMNVEV (reference sequence). The CDR3 is made up of 17 amino acids.

The chain joins TRBV28 to TRBJ2-3; TRBD1 agrees at 8 bases. Germline V gene data show CDR1 as MDHEN and CDR2 as SYDVKM. V was clipped by 6 bases and J by 2 bases; unmatched bases: 7. CDR3 length: 15 amino acids. In DNA, the CDR3 is TGTGCCAGCAGAGCAGGGGGCGAGGACACAGATACGCAGTATTTT. It is translated as CASRAGGEDTDTQYF.

This clone appeared a few times. This chain joins TRBV6-5 and TRBJ2-7; D not certain. This CDR3 is built from 13 residues. Trimming stripped 6 bases from V and 5 bases from J, with 14 bases between. The germline V gene encodes CDR1 MNHEY and CDR2 SVGAGI. CDR3 coding DNA: TGTGCCAGCAGCTTATTAGGGCTCAACGAGCAGTACTTC. Translation: CASSLLGLNEQYF.

The chain links TRBV5-5 to TRBJ2-1; TRBD1 agrees at 10 bases. V dropped 1 base and J dropped 3; count of bases not matched to a gene: 7. CDR3 length: 17 residues. Germline CDR1 and CDR2: SGHKS and YYEKEE (reference sequence). The CDR3 nucleotides are TGTGCCAGCAGCTTGAGTCTCCGGGACAGGGGCTACAATGAGCAGTTCTTC. Amino acid sequence: CASSLSLRDRGYNEQFF.

The rearrangement joins TRBV25-1 to TRBJ2-3, with D tentatively TRBD1 (6 bases). V lost 3 bases and J lost 2, with 15 bases in between. Germline CDR1 MGHDK, CDR2 SYGVNS. The CDR3 consists of 16 residues. The CDR3 DNA reads as TGTGCCAGCAGTGAGTGGGACATGAAACACACAGATACGCAGTATTTT. Residues: CASSEWDMKHTDTQYF.

The V gene is TRBV13, the J gene TRBJ1-3; unclear D gene. This CDR3 has 14 residues. CDR1 is PRHDT, CDR2 FYEKMQ, per germline (reference sequence). The V gene lost 5 bases and the J gene lost 0 bases, with 8 bases spanning the gap. The CDR3 region is CASSTQDSGNTIYF. The CDR3 bases are TGTGCCAGCAGCACTCAAGACTCTGGAAACACCATATATTTT.

J is TRBJ2-7 and V is TRBV6-5, with D tentatively TRBD2 (5 bases). CDR3 size: 11 residues. Trimming took off 6 bases at V and 3 bases at J, with 6 bases between the two ends. Germline assignment: CDR1 MNHEY and CDR2 SVGAGI. CDR3 coding DNA: TGTGCCAGCAGCGACTACTACGAGCAGTACTTC. It specifies CASSDYYEQYF.

The chain carries TRBV7-9 and TRBJ2-5, with D unresolved. CDR3 length equals 11 residues. Germline V CDR1 and CDR2: SEHNR, FQNEAQ (reference sequence). Trimming shortened V by 5 bases and J by 5 bases, and 6 bases separated the two germline ends. The CDR3 is CASSVGETQYF. The CDR3 nucleotides are TGTGCCAGCAGCGTCGGGGAGACCCAGTACTTC. The whole variable domain, remainder taken from reference TRBV7-9 and TRBJ2-5, is DTGVSQNPRHKITKRGQNVTFRCDPISEHNRLYWYRQTLGQGPEFLTYFQNEAQLEKSRLLSDRFSAERPKGSFSTLEIQRTEQGDSAMYLCASSVGETQYFGPGTRLLVL.

The gene calls are TRBV29-1 and TRBJ2-5; 8 bases agree with TRBD2. CDR3 length equals 12 residues. With 7 bases clipped from V and 5 bases from J, the junction kept 6 bases outside the gene matches. The germline gives CDR1 SQVTM, CDR2 ANQGSEA. The CDR3 loop is CSAGLAWETQYF. The DNA for the CDR3 is TGCAGCGCCGGACTAGCCTGGGAGACCCAGTACTTC.

The rearrangement uses TRBV6-9 and TRBJ1-2; TRBD1 matches 10 bases. CDR3 length: 16 amino acids. The ends lost 5 bases at V and 4 bases at J; junction bases unmatched: 10. The germline CDR1 and CDR2 sequences are MNHGY and SVAAGI. CDR3 in DNA: TGTGCCAGCAGTCCTGTAACGGGGACAGGGGCCTATGGCTACACCTTC. Amino acid sequence: CASSPVTGTGAYGYTF.

V and J are TRBV11-2 and TRBJ2-1; TRBD2 might be the D (6 bases). The CDR3 is 15 amino acids. Deletions cut 2 bases from V and 5 bases from J, with 13 bases between. Germline loops: CDR1 SGHAT, CDR2 FQNNGV. The CDR3 is CASSLRGAGNNEQFF. CDR3 in DNA: TGTGCCAGCAGCTTACGCGGGGCGGGAAACAATGAGCAGTTCTTC. Full variable domain (missing parts from reference TRBV11-2 and TRBJ2-1): EAGVAQSPRYKIIEKRQSVAFWCNPISGHATLYWYQQILGQGPKLLIQFQNNGVVDDSQLPKDRFSAERLKGVDSTLKIQPAKLEDSAVYLCASSLRGAGNNEQFFGPGTRLTVL.

The chain links TRBV25-1 to TRBJ2-6; D possibly uses TRBD1 or TRBD2 (6 bases each). This CDR3 comprises 15 residues. Trimming left V 0 bases short and J 9 bases short, with 12 bases between. The V gene's germline CDR1 is MGHDK and CDR2 SYGVNS. CDR3 residues: CASSEYNGGLNVLTF. Here the CDR3 DNA reads TGTGCCAGCAGTGAATACAACGGGGGCCTCAACGTCCTGACTTTC.

The chain recombines TRBV4-1 with TRBJ2-3; TRBD2 is a possible D gene (5 bases). Germline loops: CDR1 MGHRA, CDR2 YSYEKL. The CDR3 runs 20 residues. V lost 1 base to trimming and J lost 2 bases, with 25 bases between them. In DNA form, the CDR3 reads TGCGCCAGCAGCCAAGGATGGGGAGTTGGGGTGGGAAGGGACACAGATACGCAGTATTTT. Residues: CASSQGWGVGVGRDTDTQYF.

The chain is built from TRBV6-1 and TRBJ2-1, with 10 positions matching TRBD2. Per the germline V gene, CDR1 is MNHNS and CDR2 is SASEGT. The CDR3 is made up of 14 amino acids. The V and J ends lost 6 bases and 10 bases, in that order; junction bases with no gene match: 9. CDR3 amino acids: CASSWTAGGEEQFF. In DNA form, the CDR3 reads TGTGCCAGCAGCTGGACAGCGGGAGGGGAAGAGCAGTTCTTC.